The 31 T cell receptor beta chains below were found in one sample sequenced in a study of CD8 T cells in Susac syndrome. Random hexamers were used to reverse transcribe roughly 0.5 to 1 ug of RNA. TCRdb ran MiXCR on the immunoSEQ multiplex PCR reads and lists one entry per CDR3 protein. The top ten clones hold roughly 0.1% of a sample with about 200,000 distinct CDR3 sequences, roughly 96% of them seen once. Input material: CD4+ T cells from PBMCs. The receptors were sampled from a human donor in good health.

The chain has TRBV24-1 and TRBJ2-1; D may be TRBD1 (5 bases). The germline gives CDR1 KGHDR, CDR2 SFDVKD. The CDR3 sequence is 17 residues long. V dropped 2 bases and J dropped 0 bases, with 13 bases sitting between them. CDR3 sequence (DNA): TGTGCCACCAGTGATTCATCTTGGACAAGCTCCTACAATGAGCAGTTCTTC. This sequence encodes CATSDSSWTSSYNEQFF.

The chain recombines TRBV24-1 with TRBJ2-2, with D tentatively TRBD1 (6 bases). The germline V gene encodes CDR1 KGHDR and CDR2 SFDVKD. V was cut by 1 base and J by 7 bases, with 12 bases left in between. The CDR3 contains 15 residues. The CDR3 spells CATSDLGQGHGELFF. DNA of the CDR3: TGTGCCACCAGTGATTTAGGCCAGGGACACGGGGAGCTGTTTTTT.

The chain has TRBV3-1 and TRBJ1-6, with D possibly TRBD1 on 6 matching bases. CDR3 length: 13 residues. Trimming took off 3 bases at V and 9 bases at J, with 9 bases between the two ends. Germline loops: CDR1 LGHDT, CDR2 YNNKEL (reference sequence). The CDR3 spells CASSQGARSPLHF. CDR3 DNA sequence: TGTGCCAGCAGCCAGGGGGCACGTTCACCCCTCCACTTT.

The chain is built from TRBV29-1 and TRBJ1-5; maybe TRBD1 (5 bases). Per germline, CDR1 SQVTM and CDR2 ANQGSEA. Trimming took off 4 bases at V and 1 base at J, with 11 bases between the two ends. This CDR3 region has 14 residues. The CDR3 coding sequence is TGCAGCGTTGTTGTGGGGGGAAGCAATCAGCCCCAGCATTTT. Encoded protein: CSVVVGGSNQPQHF.

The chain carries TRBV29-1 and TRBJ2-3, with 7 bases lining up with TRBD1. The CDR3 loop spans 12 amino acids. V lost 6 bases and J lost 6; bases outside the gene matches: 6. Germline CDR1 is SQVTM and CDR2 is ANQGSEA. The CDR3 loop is CSVERGPDTQYF. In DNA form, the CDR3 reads TGCAGCGTGGAAAGGGGGCCGGATACGCAGTATTTT.

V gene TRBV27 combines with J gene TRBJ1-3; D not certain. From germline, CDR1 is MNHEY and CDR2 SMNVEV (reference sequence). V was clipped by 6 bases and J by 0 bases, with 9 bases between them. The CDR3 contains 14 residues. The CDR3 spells CASSPTFSGNTIYF. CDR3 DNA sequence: TGTGCCAGCAGCCCCACGTTCTCTGGAAACACCATATATTTT.

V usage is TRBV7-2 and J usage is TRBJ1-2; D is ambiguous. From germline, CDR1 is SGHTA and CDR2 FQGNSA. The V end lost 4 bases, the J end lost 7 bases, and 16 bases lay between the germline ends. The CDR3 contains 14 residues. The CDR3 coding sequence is TGTGCCAGCAGCTGGCGACCGGGTCCCAGTGGCTACACCTTC. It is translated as CASSWRPGPSGYTF.

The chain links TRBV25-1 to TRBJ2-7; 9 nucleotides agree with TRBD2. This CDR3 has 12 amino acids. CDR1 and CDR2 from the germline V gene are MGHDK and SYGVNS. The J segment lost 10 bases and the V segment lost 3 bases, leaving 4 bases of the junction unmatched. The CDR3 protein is CASSDRGRGQYF. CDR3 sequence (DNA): TGTGCCAGCAGTGATCGCGGGAGGGGACAGTACTTC.

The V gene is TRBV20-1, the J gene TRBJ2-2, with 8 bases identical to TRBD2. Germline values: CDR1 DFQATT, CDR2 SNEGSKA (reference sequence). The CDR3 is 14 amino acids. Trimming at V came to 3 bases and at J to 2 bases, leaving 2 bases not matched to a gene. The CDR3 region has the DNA TGCAGTGCTAGTCGGGGGGGAAACACCGGGGAGCTGTTTTTT. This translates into CSASRGGNTGELFF.

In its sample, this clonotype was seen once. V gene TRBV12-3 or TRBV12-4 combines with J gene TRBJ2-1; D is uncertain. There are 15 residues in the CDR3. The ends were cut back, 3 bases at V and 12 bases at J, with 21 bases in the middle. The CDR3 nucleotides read TGTGCCAGCAGTTTTCGGTCGGACCTTACAATGGCGCAGTTCTTC. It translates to CASSFRSDLTMAQFF.

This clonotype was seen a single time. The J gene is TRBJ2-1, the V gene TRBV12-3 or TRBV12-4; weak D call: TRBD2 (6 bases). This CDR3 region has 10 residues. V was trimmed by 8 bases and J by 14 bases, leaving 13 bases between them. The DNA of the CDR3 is TGTGCCAGCCGGGGCAAGCGGGAGTTCTTC. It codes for CASRGKREFF.

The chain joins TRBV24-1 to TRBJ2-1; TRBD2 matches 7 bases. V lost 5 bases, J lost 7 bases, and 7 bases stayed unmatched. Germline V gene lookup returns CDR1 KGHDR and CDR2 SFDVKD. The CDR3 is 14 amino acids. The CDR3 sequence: CATSGRTSENEQFF. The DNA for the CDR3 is TGTGCCACCAGTGGCAGGACTAGTGAAAATGAGCAGTTCTTC.

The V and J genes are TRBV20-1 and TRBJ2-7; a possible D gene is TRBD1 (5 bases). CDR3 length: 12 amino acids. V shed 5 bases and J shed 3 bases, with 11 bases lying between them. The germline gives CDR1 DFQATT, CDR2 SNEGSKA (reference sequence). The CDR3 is CSAADNDYEQYV. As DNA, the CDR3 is TGCAGTGCTGCGGACAATGACTACGAGCAGTACGTC.

The CDR3 spells CASSELQGGTQYF. In nucleotides, the CDR3 is TGTGCCAGCAGTGAATTGCAAGGGGGGACCCAGTACTTC. This chain connects TRBV2 to TRBJ2-5, with D maybe TRBD1 (6 bases). V was cut by 2 bases and J by 7 bases, with 11 bases left in between. Germline V gene lookup returns CDR1 SNHLY and CDR2 FYNNEI. The length of the CDR3 is 13 residues.

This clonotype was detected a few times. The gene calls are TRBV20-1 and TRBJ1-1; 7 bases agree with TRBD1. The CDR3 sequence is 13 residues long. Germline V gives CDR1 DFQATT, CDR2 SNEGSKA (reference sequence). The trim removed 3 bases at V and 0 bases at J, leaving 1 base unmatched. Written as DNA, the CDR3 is TGCAGTGCTAGGGGGACAGTGAACACTGAAGCTTTCTTT. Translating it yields CSARGTVNTEAFF.

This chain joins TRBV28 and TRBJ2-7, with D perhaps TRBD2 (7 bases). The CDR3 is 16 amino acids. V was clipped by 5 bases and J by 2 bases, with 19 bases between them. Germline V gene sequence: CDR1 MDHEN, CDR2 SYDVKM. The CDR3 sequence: CASSPAGAQDAYEQYF. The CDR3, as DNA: TGTGCCAGCAGTCCTGCGGGGGCGCAGGACGCCTACGAGCAGTACTTC.

The CDR3 region is CASRLWSNQETQYF. As DNA, the CDR3 is TGTGCCAGCAGGCTTTGGAGTAACCAAGAGACCCAGTACTTC. The chain recombines TRBV2 with TRBJ2-5, with D hard to call. The germline V and J ends were trimmed by 6 bases and 0 bases, with 11 bases remaining between them. The CDR3 is 14 residues long. Looked up from germline, CDR1 is SNHLY and CDR2 is FYNNEI.

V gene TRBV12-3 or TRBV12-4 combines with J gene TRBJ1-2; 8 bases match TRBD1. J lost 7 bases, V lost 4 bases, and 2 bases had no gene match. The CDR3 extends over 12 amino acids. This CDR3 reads CASSSDRAGYTF. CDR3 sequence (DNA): TGTGCCAGCAGTTCGGACAGGGCTGGCTACACCTTC.

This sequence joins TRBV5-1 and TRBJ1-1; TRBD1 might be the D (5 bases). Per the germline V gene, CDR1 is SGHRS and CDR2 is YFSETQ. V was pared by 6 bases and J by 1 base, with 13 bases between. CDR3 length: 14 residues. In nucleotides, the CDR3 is TGCGCCAGCACCAATACCGGGACGAACACTGAAGCTTTCTTT. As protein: CASTNTGTNTEAFF.

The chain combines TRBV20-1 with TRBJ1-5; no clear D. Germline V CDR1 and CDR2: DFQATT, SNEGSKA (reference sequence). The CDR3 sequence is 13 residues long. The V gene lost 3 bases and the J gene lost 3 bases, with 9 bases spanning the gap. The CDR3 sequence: CSASGALNQPQHF. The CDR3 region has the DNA TGCAGTGCTAGTGGTGCCCTCAATCAGCCCCAGCATTTT.

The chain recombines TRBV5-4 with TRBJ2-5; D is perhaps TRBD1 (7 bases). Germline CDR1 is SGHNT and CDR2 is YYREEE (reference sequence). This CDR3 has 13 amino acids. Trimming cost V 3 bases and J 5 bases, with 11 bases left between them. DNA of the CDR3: TGTGCCAGCAGCTCAGCAGGGGGGGAGACCCAGTACTTC. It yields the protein CASSSAGGETQYF.

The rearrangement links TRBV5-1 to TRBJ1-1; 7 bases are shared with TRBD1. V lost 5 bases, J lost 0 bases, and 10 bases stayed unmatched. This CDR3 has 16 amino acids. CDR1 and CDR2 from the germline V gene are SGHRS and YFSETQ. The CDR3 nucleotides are TGCGCCAGCAGAGATGGGACAGTCGCCGTGAACACTGAAGCTTTCTTT. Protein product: CASRDGTVAVNTEAFF.

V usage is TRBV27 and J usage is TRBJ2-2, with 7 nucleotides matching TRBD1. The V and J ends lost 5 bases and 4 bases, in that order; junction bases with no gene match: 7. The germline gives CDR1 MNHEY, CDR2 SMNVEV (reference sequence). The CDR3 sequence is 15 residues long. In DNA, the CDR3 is TGTGCCAGCAGTGCCGACAGGGTTGGCACCGGGGAGCTGTTTTTT. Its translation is CASSADRVGTGELFF.

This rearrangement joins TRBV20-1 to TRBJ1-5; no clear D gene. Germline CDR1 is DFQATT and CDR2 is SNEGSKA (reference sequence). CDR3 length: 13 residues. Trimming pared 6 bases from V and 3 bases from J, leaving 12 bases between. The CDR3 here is CSAATQANQPQHF. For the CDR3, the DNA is TGCAGTGCCGCTACTCAAGCCAATCAGCCCCAGCATTTT.

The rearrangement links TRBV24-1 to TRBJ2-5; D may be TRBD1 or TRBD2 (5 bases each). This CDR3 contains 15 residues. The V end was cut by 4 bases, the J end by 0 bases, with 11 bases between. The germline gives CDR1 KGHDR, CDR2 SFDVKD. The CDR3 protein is CATSDSGRDQETQYF. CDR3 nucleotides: TGTGCCACCAGTGACTCGGGACGGGACCAAGAGACCCAGTACTTC.

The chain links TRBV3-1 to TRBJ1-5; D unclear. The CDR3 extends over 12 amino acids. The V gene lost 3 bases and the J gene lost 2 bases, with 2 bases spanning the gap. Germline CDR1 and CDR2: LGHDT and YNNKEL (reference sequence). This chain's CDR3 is CASSHRNQPQHF. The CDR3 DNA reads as TGTGCCAGCAGCCATCGCAATCAGCCCCAGCATTTT. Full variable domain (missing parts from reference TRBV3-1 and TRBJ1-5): DTAVSQTPKYLVTQMGNDKSIKCEQNLGHDTMYWYKQDSKKFLKIMFSYNNKELIINETVPNRFSPKSPDKAHLNLHINSLELGDSAVYFCASSHRNQPQHFGDGTRLSIL.

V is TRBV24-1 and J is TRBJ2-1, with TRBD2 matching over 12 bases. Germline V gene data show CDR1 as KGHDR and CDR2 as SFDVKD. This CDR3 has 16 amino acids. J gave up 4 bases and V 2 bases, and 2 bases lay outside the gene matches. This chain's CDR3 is CATSDSGLAGYNEQFF. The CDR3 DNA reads TGTGCCACCAGTGATTCGGGACTAGCGGGTTACAATGAGCAGTTCTTC.

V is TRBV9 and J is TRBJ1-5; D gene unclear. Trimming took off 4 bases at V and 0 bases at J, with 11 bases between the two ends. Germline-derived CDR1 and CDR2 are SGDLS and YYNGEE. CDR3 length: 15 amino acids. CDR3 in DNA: TGTGCCAGCAGCTCTACACCTATTAGCAATCAGCCCCAGCATTTT. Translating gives CASSSTPISNQPQHF.

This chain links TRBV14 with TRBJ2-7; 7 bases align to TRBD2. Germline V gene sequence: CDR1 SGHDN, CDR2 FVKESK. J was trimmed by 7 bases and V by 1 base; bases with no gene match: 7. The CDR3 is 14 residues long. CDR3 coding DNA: TGTGCCAGCAGCCAAGTGTCCCCGGGGGGTGAGCAGTACTTC. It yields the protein CASSQVSPGGEQYF.

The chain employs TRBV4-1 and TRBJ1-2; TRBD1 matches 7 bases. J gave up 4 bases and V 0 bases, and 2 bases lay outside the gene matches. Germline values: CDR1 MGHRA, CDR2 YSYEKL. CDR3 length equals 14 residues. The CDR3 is CASSQEDRVYGYTF. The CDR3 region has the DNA TGCGCCAGCAGCCAAGAAGACAGGGTCTATGGCTACACCTTC.

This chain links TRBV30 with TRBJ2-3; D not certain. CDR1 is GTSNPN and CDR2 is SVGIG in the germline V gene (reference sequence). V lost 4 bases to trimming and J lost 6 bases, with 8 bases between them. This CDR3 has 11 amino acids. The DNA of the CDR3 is TGTGCCTGGACGTCAGCGGATACGCAGTATTTT. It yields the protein CAWTSADTQYF.